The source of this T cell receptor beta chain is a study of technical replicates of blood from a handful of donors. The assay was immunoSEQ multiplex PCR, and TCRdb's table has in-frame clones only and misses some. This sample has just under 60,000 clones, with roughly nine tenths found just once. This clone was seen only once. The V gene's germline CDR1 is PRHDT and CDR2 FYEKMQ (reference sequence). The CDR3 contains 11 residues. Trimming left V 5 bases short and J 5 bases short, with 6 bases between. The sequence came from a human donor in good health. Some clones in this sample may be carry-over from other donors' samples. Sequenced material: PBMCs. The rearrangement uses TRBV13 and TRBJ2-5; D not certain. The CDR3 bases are TGTGCCAGCAGCGCGCGGGAGACCCAGTACTTC. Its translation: CASSARETQYF.